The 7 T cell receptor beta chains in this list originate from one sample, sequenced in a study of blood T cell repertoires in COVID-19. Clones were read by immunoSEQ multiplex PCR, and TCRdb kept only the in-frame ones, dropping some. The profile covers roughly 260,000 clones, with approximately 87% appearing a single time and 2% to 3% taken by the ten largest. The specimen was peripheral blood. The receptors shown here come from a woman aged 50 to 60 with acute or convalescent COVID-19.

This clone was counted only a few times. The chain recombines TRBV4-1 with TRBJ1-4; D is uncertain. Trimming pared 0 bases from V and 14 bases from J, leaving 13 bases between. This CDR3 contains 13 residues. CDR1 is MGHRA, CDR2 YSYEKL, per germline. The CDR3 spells CASSQEYGGLLFF. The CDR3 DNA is TGCGCCAGCAGCCAAGAGTACGGCGGGCTGCTGTTTTTT.

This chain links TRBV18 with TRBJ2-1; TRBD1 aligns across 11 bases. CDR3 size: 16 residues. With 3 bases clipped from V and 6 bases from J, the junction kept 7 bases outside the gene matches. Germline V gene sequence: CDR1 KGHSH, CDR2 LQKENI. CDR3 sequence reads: CASSPGWTGGFNEQFF. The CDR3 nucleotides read TGTGCCAGCTCACCCGGGTGGACAGGGGGCTTCAATGAGCAGTTCTTC.

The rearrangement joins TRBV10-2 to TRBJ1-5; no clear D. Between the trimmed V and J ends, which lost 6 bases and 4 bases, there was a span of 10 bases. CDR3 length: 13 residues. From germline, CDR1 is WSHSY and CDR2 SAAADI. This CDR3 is CASRLNINQPQHF. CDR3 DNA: TGCGCCAGCAGGCTGAACATAAATCAGCCCCAGCATTTT.

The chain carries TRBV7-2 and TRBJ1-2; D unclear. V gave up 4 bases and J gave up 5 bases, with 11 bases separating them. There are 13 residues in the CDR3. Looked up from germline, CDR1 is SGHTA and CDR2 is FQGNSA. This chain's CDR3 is CASSSGRGYGYTF. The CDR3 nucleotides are TGTGCCAGCAGCTCCGGACGGGGTTATGGCTACACCTTC.

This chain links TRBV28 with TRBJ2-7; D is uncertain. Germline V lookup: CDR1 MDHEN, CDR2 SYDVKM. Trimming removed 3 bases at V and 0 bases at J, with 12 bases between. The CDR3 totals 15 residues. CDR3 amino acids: CASSFVARSSYEQYF. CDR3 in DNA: TGTGCCAGCAGTTTCGTGGCGCGGAGCTCCTACGAGCAGTACTTC.

This chain's CDR3 is CASSESFGQHYEQYF. CDR3 nucleotides: TGTGCCAGCAGTGAGTCATTCGGACAGCACTACGAGCAGTACTTC. J is TRBJ2-7 and V is TRBV6-1; weak D call: TRBD1 (6 bases). From germline, CDR1 is MNHNS and CDR2 SASEGT. Trimming removed 3 bases at V and 3 bases at J, with 15 bases between. The CDR3 has 15 amino acids.

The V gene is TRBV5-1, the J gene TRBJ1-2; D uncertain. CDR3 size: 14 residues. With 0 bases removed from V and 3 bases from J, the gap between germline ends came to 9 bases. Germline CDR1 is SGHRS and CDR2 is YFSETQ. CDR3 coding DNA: TGCGCCAGCAGCTTGGTTAGTCCGGACTATGGCTACACCTTC. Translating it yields CASSLVSPDYGYTF.